This T cell receptor beta chain originates from a study of early T cells in non-severe SARS-CoV-2 infection. About the study: The chains were unpaired, and the sequenced material was bulk RNA from unsorted whole blood.

Individual cDNA molecules were tagged with unique molecular identifiers, the study reported. TCRdb independently ran MiXCR on the 5' RACE reads; one entry per CDR3 protein. The repertoire consists of about 35,000 distinct CDR3 sequences, with about 6.3% occurring once and the leading ten covering less than 6%. V lost 2 bases and J 2 bases, leaving 11 bases between the germline ends. Germline V gene lookup returns CDR1 SGDLS and CDR2 YYNGEE. The CDR3 is made up of 15 amino acids. Ten or more counts support this clonotype. The chain joins TRBV9 to TRBJ2-1; no reliable D call. The TCR sequence derives from an adult who was a healthcare worker with PCR-confirmed SARS-CoV-2 infection or an uninfected control (not recorded which). Sequenced: whole blood. The CDR3 DNA reads TGTGCCAGCAGCGTGGAAAGGACCGCCTACAATGAGCAGTTCTTC. This translates into CASSVERTAYNEQFF.